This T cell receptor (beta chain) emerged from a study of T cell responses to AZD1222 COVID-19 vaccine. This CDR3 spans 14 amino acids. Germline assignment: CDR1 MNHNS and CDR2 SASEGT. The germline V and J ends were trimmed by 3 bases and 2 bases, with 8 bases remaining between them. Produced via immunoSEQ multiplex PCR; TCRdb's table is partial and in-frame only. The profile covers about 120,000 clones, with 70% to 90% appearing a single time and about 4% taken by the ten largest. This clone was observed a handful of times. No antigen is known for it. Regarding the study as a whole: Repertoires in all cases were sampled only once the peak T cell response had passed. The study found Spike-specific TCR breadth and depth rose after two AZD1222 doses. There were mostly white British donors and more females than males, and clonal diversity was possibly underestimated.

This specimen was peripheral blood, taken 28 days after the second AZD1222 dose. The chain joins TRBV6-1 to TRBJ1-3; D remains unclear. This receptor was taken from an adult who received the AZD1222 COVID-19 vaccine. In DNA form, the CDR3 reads TGTGCCAGCAGTGATGCAGGTACTGGAAACACCATATATTTT. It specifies CASSDAGTGNTIYF.